One sample yielded the 32 T cell receptor beta chains listed below, sequenced in a study of technical replicates of blood from a few donors. Sequencing used immunoSEQ multiplex PCR; TCRdb keeps in-frame clones, though not all of them. The sample lists 85,000 to 100,000 clones; nearly 97% were seen once. Sequencing used T cells isolated from PBMCs. All receptors come from a human donor in good health.

The chain links TRBV5-4 to TRBJ1-1; D is ambiguous. Trimming left V 3 bases short and J 0 bases short, with 9 bases between. Germline values: CDR1 SGHNT, CDR2 YYREEE (reference sequence). The CDR3 consists of 14 residues. The CDR3 coding sequence is TGTGCCAGCAGCTCCCATGACATGAACACTGAAGCTTTCTTT. Protein product: CASSSHDMNTEAFF.

This clone has only one observation. This sequence joins TRBV5-4 and TRBJ2-7, with D maybe TRBD2 (6 bases). V lost 0 bases to trimming and J lost 1 base, with 8 bases between them. The germline gives CDR1 SGHNT, CDR2 YYREEE (reference sequence). The length of the CDR3 is 14 residues. The CDR3 sequence is CASSLGGVSYEQYF. In DNA, the CDR3 is TGTGCCAGCAGCTTGGGGGGGGTATCCTACGAGCAGTACTTC.

V usage is TRBV6-5 and J usage is TRBJ2-5; D uncertain. V was clipped by 7 bases and J by 4 bases, with 19 bases between them. The CDR3 has 15 amino acids. The V gene's germline CDR1 is MNHEY and CDR2 SVGAGI. The CDR3 DNA reads as TGTGCCAGCACCCCAGGATCATCCTTTGGAGAGACCCAGTACTTC. Protein sequence: CASTPGSSFGETQYF.

The chain carries TRBV27 and TRBJ2-7, with a weak D call TRBD1 (6 bases). V was shortened by 2 bases and J by 5 bases, with 10 bases between the two germline ends. This CDR3 is built from 13 residues. CDR1 and CDR2 (germline): MNHEY, SMNVEV (reference sequence). In nucleotides, the CDR3 is TGTGCCAGCAGTTTAGGCAGGGGACACGAGCAGTACTTC. This codes for CASSLGRGHEQYF.

The rearrangement joins TRBV5-8 to TRBJ1-5; weak D call: TRBD1 (6 bases). The germline CDR1 and CDR2 sequences are SGHTS and YDEGEE. This CDR3 spans 18 amino acids. The germline V and J ends were trimmed by 2 bases and 0 bases, with 18 bases remaining between them. CDR3 region: CASSFLQGVALSNQPQHF. CDR3 in DNA: TGTGCCAGCAGCTTCCTACAGGGTGTCGCCCTTAGCAATCAGCCCCAGCATTTT.

This clone was seen once. CDR3: CASSPRDRVGSGELFF. Written as DNA, the CDR3 is TGTGCCAGCTCACCCCGGGACAGGGTTGGTTCCGGGGAGCTGTTTTTT. The V gene is TRBV18, the J gene TRBJ2-2; 9 nucleotides agree with TRBD1. The CDR3 totals 16 residues. With V trimmed by 3 bases and J by 6 bases, 8 bases remained unmatched. Germline CDR1 and CDR2: KGHSH and LQKENI.

The CDR3, as DNA: TGTGCCAGCAGCTCCAACCCGGGTAACACTGAAGCTTTCTTT. Translated: CASSSNPGNTEAFF. The rearrangement uses TRBV7-9 and TRBJ1-1; D gene unclear. V was shortened by 4 bases and J by 2 bases, with 11 bases between the two germline ends. The CDR3 is 14 residues long. Germline V gene data show CDR1 as SEHNR and CDR2 as FQNEAQ (reference sequence).

The chain couples TRBV15 to TRBJ2-5; D perhaps matches TRBD1 (6 bases). This CDR3 contains 15 residues. The V end was cut by 0 bases, the J end by 2 bases, with 10 bases between. CDR1 LNHNV and CDR2 YYDKDF come from the germline V gene (reference sequence). CDR3 coding DNA: TGTGCCACCAGCAGAGACAGGGGACAACAAGAGACCCAGTACTTC. This encodes CATSRDRGQQETQYF.

CDR3 sequence (DNA): TGTGCCAGCAGTTACTCGACAGGGATGGGCTACACCTTC. Translation gives CASSYSTGMGYTF. V and J are TRBV6-5 and TRBJ1-2; TRBD1 agrees at 7 bases. The CDR3 loop spans 13 amino acids. Germline V gives CDR1 MNHEY, CDR2 SVGAGI. The trim removed 0 bases at V and 8 bases at J, leaving 3 bases unmatched.

The V call is TRBV2, the J call TRBJ2-2; 11 nucleotides agree with TRBD2. The CDR3 covers 15 residues. Germline trimming cut 6 bases from V and 4 bases from J; bases unmatched to any gene: 4. The V gene's germline CDR1 is SNHLY and CDR2 FYNNEI. The DNA for the CDR3 is TGTGCCAGCAGCCCGACTAGCGGGGCCACCGGGGAGCTGTTTTTT. Amino acids: CASSPTSGATGELFF.

This sequence joins TRBV6-1 and TRBJ2-7; 9 bases fit TRBD2. Germline V gene lookup returns CDR1 MNHNS and CDR2 SASEGT. CDR3 length: 19 residues. The trim removed 0 bases at V and 6 bases at J, leaving 18 bases unmatched. Here the CDR3 DNA reads TGTGCCAGCAGTGAAGCAAGGGGGGAAAGGGGACTAGCATCTTTCGAGCAGTACTTC. Translated: CASSEARGERGLASFEQYF.

In this sample, this clone turned up once. The V and J genes are TRBV5-4 and TRBJ1-2; 9 nucleotides match TRBD1. With 2 bases clipped from V and 6 bases from J, the junction kept 5 bases outside the gene matches. There are 14 residues in the CDR3. Germline V lookup: CDR1 SGHNT, CDR2 YYREEE (reference sequence). CDR3 amino acids: CASSFPGQGHGYTF. CDR3 DNA: TGTGCCAGCAGCTTTCCGGGACAGGGCCATGGCTACACCTTC.

The chain couples TRBV28 to TRBJ2-7, with 7 bases matching TRBD1. The CDR3 is 14 residues long. The trim removed 4 bases at V and 3 bases at J, leaving 6 bases unmatched. Per the germline V gene, CDR1 is MDHEN and CDR2 is SYDVKM. The CDR3 sequence is CASSWDSTIYEQYF. The CDR3 DNA reads as TGTGCCAGCAGTTGGGACAGTACAATCTACGAGCAGTACTTC.

The V call is TRBV9, the J call TRBJ2-1; 11 bases are shared with TRBD2. The CDR3 totals 16 residues. CDR1 is SGDLS and CDR2 is YYNGEE in the germline V gene. The J segment lost 2 bases and the V segment lost 3 bases, leaving 4 bases of the junction unmatched. The CDR3 region is CASSGLAGGTYNEQFF. The CDR3 DNA sequence: TGTGCCAGCAGCGGATTAGCGGGAGGGACCTACAATGAGCAGTTCTTC.

V and J are TRBV9 and TRBJ1-1; 10 bases fit TRBD1. CDR1 and CDR2 from the germline V gene are SGDLS and YYNGEE. V gave up 1 base and J gave up 4 bases; unmatched junction bases: 4. The CDR3 contains 15 residues. DNA of the CDR3: TGTGCCAGCAGCGTAAGTCGGGACAGGGGCACTGAAGCTTTCTTT. This gives the protein CASSVSRDRGTEAFF. The variable domain in full, completed from reference TRBV9 and TRBJ1-1, reads DSGVTQTPKHLITATGQRVTLRCSPRSGDLSVYWYQQSLDQGLQFLIQYYNGEERAKGNILERFSAQQFPDLHSELNLSSLELGDSALYFCASSVSRDRGTEAFFGQGTRLTVV.

This chain links TRBV7-9 with TRBJ1-2, with D tentatively TRBD1 (6 bases). Germline V gene data show CDR1 as SEHNR and CDR2 as FQNEAQ (reference sequence). Trimming left V 3 bases short and J 7 bases short, with 9 bases between. This CDR3 is 12 amino acids long. The CDR3, as DNA: TGTGCCAGCAGCTTGGGGACATCTGGCTACACCTTC. Translation: CASSLGTSGYTF.

The gene calls are TRBV5-1 and TRBJ1-2; TRBD1 agrees at 7 bases. Germline V lookup: CDR1 SGHRS, CDR2 YFSETQ. CDR3 length: 14 residues. V gave up 4 bases and J gave up 2 bases; unmatched junction bases: 5. The CDR3 coding sequence is TGCGCCAGCAGCCTTGGGACAGTGAACTATGGCTACACCTTC. It translates to CASSLGTVNYGYTF.

The chain uses TRBV28 and TRBJ1-1; 8 nucleotides align to TRBD1. The CDR3 covers 15 residues. Losses at the gene ends were 6 bases for V and 1 base for J; bases not matched to a gene: 7. The germline gives CDR1 MDHEN, CDR2 SYDVKM. Here the CDR3 reads CASSSTGTGNTEAFF. DNA of the CDR3: TGTGCCAGCAGCTCCACCGGGACAGGGAACACTGAAGCTTTCTTT. Looking up the rest from reference TRBV28 and TRBJ1-1 gives the full variable domain: DVKVTQSSRYLVKRTGEKVFLECVQDMDHENMFWYRQDPGLGLRLIYFSYDVKMKEKGDIPEGYSVSREKKERFSLILESASTNQTSMYLCASSSTGTGNTEAFFGQGTRLTVV.

The CDR3 sequence is CASSLPFEPQHF. Here the CDR3 DNA reads TGTGCCAGCAGCTTACCCTTTGAGCCCCAGCATTTT. This rearrangement joins TRBV7-6 to TRBJ1-5, with D unclear. The germline V and J ends were trimmed by 2 bases and 8 bases, with 7 bases remaining between them. The germline gives CDR1 SGHVS, CDR2 FNYEAQ. This CDR3 has 12 residues.

V is TRBV7-2 and J is TRBJ1-1, with TRBD1 matching 7 bases. The V gene's germline CDR1 is SGHTA and CDR2 FQGNSA. This CDR3 comprises 13 residues. V lost 1 base and J lost 8; bases outside the gene matches: 4. The CDR3 coding sequence is TGTGCCAGCAGCTTAGTGACAGGGCTGGAAGCTTTCTTT. Protein product: CASSLVTGLEAFF.

The chain carries TRBV27 and TRBJ1-1, with D perhaps matching TRBD1 (6 bases). The CDR3 is 15 amino acids. Between the trimmed V and J ends, which lost 1 base and 5 bases, there was a span of 14 bases. Germline V gives CDR1 MNHEY, CDR2 SMNVEV (reference sequence). The CDR3 sequence is CASSLYQGMGTEAFF. CDR3 in DNA: TGTGCCAGCAGTTTATATCAGGGGATGGGGACTGAAGCTTTCTTT.

The chain has TRBV10-3 and TRBJ1-2, with 9 bases fitting TRBD1. There are 18 residues in the CDR3. Germline CDR1 and CDR2: ENHRY and SYGVKD. V was pared by 0 bases and J by 3 bases, with 11 bases of the junction left unmatched. The CDR3 DNA is TGTGCCATCAGTGAGTCTCCGGCGGGACAGGGTTACGACTATGGCTACACCTTC. It specifies CAISESPAGQGYDYGYTF.

The chain links TRBV2 to TRBJ2-7, with 7 bases lining up with TRBD1. The V gene's germline CDR1 is SNHLY and CDR2 FYNNEI. The CDR3 spans 14 residues. V gave up 7 bases and J gave up 3 bases; unmatched junction bases: 9. CDR3 nucleotides: TGTGCCAGCACTCGCCCCCGGGACAGCTACGAGCAGTACTTC. Amino acid sequence: CASTRPRDSYEQYF.

J is TRBJ1-2 and V is TRBV2, with 8 positions matching TRBD1. Trimming removed 3 bases from V and 7 bases from J; junction bases left unmatched: 4. Germline V lookup: CDR1 SNHLY, CDR2 FYNNEI. The CDR3 totals 13 residues. CDR3 sequence: CASSDPGQVGYTF. The CDR3 DNA follows: TGTGCCAGCAGTGATCCGGGACAGGTTGGCTACACCTTC.

The chain has TRBV13 and TRBJ1-1; no definite D call. The V gene lost 5 bases and the J gene lost 1 base, with 14 bases spanning the gap. From germline, CDR1 is PRHDT and CDR2 FYEKMQ (reference sequence). The CDR3 spans 15 residues. The CDR3 protein is CASSKAGYRNTEAFF. The CDR3 DNA is TGTGCCAGCAGCAAGGCGGGTTATAGGAACACTGAAGCTTTCTTT.

This chain joins TRBV6-6 and TRBJ2-5, with 8 positions matching TRBD1. J gave up 4 bases and V 0 bases, and 4 bases lay outside the gene matches. The CDR3 loop spans 15 amino acids. The germline V gene has CDR1 MNHNY and CDR2 SVGAGI (reference sequence). The DNA for the CDR3 is TGTGCCAGCAGTTACTCGGGCAGGGGGCGAGAGACCCAGTACTTC. Amino acids: CASSYSGRGRETQYF.

This clone occurred a few times. The chain links TRBV9 to TRBJ1-2; 9 bases agree with TRBD1. The CDR3 has 15 amino acids. Germline trimming cut 4 bases from V and 5 bases from J; bases unmatched to any gene: 9. Germline values: CDR1 SGDLS, CDR2 YYNGEE. The CDR3 DNA follows: TGTGCCAGCAGCCCAGAGGGACAGGGCGGGTATGGCTACACCTTC. Its protein is CASSPEGQGGYGYTF.

This chain joins TRBV29-1 and TRBJ1-1; 12 bases map to TRBD1. The CDR3 is made up of 14 amino acids. J lost 2 bases, V lost 4 bases, and 2 bases had no gene match. Germline V gene data show CDR1 as SQVTM and CDR2 as ANQGSEA. The CDR3 bases are TGCAGCGTTGTAGGGACAGGGGGCAACACTGAAGCTTTCTTT. It specifies CSVVGTGGNTEAFF.

The chain uses TRBV5-1 and TRBJ2-6; D might be TRBD1 (6 bases). V lost 2 bases and J lost 4, with 10 bases in between. Germline CDR1 reads SGHRS; CDR2 reads YFSETQ. The CDR3 extends over 15 amino acids. This chain's CDR3 is CASSFTGSGANVLTF. CDR3 nucleotide sequence: TGCGCCAGCAGCTTTACAGGGTCAGGGGCCAACGTCCTGACTTTC.

The chain uses TRBV5-1 and TRBJ2-2; the D gene is possibly TRBD2 (6 bases). CDR1 is SGHRS, CDR2 YFSETQ, per germline. V lost 0 bases and J 5 bases, leaving 11 bases between the germline ends. This CDR3 region has 15 residues. The CDR3: CASSLGYGRTGELFF. In DNA, the CDR3 is TGCGCCAGCAGCTTGGGTTACGGGAGAACCGGGGAGCTGTTTTTT.

This clone came up once. The V and J genes are TRBV7-9 and TRBJ2-5; D is possibly TRBD2 (6 bases). The CDR3 has 16 residues. V gave up 5 bases and J gave up 1 base, with 17 bases separating them. Germline V gene lookup returns CDR1 SEHNR and CDR2 FQNEAQ (reference sequence). The CDR3 region is CASSLGTAGPQETQYF. CDR3 bases: TGTGCCAGCAGCCTCGGGACTGCAGGACCCCAAGAGACCCAGTACTTC.

This chain joins TRBV7-8 and TRBJ1-1; no reliable D call. Germline CDR1 reads SGHVS; CDR2 reads FQNEAQ. The CDR3 spans 13 residues. Trimming removed 5 bases at V and 3 bases at J, with 10 bases between. CDR3 sequence reads: CASSLKGDTEAFF. The CDR3 nucleotides are TGTGCCAGCAGCCTAAAGGGAGACACTGAAGCTTTCTTT.